This paragraph covers one TCR beta chain sequence. As yet, its antigen is unknown. The record originates from a study of cytomegalovirus exposure and HLA in healthy donors. Overall study results and limits: On later analysis, the bulk of CMV-associated TCR beta chains appeared to be HLA-restricted. Investigators reported 150 to 200 TCR beta chains as tied to cytomegalovirus.

PCR employed 60 Vbeta and 13 Jbeta primers. Method: immunoSEQ multiplex PCR; TCRdb's copy keeps in-frame clones and lacks some. The sample lists about 190,000 clones; roughly 75% were seen once. This clonotype was sampled from a man aged 30-40 years in good health and CMV-seropositive. The sequenced sample consisted of PBMCs.

The CDR3 reads CASTEDRPDNYGYTF. In nucleotides, the CDR3 is TGTGCCAGTACTGAAGACAGACCCGATAACTATGGCTACACCTTC. The V call is TRBV19, the J call TRBJ1-2; D perhaps matches TRBD1 (5 bases). The CDR3 runs 15 residues. CDR1 and CDR2 from the germline V gene are LNHDA and SQIVND (reference sequence). The ends were cut back, 7 bases at V and 1 base at J, with 16 bases in the middle. Full variable domain (rest looked up from reference TRBV19 and TRBJ1-2): DGGITQSPKYLFRKEGQNVTLSCEQNLNHDAMYWYRQDPGQGLRLIYYSQIVNDFQKGDIAEGYSVSREKKESFPLTVTSAQKNPTAFYLCASTEDRPDNYGYTFGSGTRLTVV.